These T cell receptor beta chains were read from a single sample in a study of OX40 agonist ivuxolimab in advanced cancers. Sequenced by immunoSEQ multiplex PCR; TCRdb stores in-frame clones only, minus some. The sample consists of some 70,000 clones, 80% to 95% of them appearing once. The source was CD4+ or CD8+ T cells sorted from blood, collected in a trial of the OX40 agonist ivuxolimab. These receptors were taken from an adult with an advanced solid tumor such as melanoma, head and neck, liver or kidney cancer. CDR3s include the opening cysteine and the closing phenylalanine or tryptophan. A D gene is named only where the DNA matches it firmly. For some rows the clone size is stated as once, few or many, or as a class when expanded; others skip it.

TRBJ2-7 | TRBV9 | NA | TRBD2 | 17 | TGTGCCAGCAGCCCACCGGGACTAGCGGGAATCCCGGGGGAGCAGTACTTC | CASSPPGLAGIPGEQYF
TRBJ2-7 | TRBV4-2 | few | NA | 13 | TGTGCCAGCAGCCAAGGGGGCTCCTACGAGCAGTACTTC | CASSQGGSYEQYF
TRBJ2-1 | TRBV6-1 | NA | NA | 15 | TGTGCCAGCAGTGAAGTTTGGGGATCGCACAATGAGCAGTTCTTC | CASSEVWGSHNEQFF
TRBJ2-7 | TRBV11-2 | NA | TRBD2 | 16 | TGTGCCAGCAGCTCCCAGGGGGTTAGCGGGGGCTACGAGCAGTACTTC | CASSSQGVSGGYEQYF
TRBJ1-2 | TRBV21-1 | once | NA | 18 | TGTGCCAGCAGCAAAGGAGGGGTCAGCTTAATAAGGAACTATGGCTACACCTTC | CASSKGGVSLIRNYGYTF
TRBJ2-3 | TRBV9 | NA | TRBD2 | 15 | TGTGCCAGCAGCGTAGCTCAGTTCGCCGGGGGGGCGCAGTATTTT | CASSVAQFAGGAQYF
TRBJ2-7 | TRBV7-9 | NA | TRBD2 | 15 | TGTGCCAGCAGCTCTAGCGGGAGTCAAACCTACGAGCAGTACTTC | CASSSSGSQTYEQYF
TRBJ2-7 | TRBV10-3 | NA | TRBD1 | 15 | TGTGCCATCAGTGAGTCCGGGACAGGGAGTTACGAGCAGTACTTC | CAISESGTGSYEQYF
TRBJ1-2 | TRBV6-5 | NA | NA | 13 | TGTGCCAGCAGTTACTCGATAGGCTATGGCTACACCTTC | CASSYSIGYGYTF
TRBJ1-3 | TRBV7-6 | NA | TRBD1 | 15 | TGTGCCAGCAGCGCGGACAGGCCCTCTGGAAACACCATATATTTT | CASSADRPSGNTIYF
TRBJ1-1 | TRBV4-1 | NA | NA | 15 | TGCGCCAGCAGCCCTTCAGACAGGACGAACACTGAAGCTTTCTTT | CASSPSDRTNTEAFF
TRBJ2-7 | TRBV20-1 | NA | NA | 11 | TGCAGTGCTAGAGGACCGGGAGAGCAGTACTTC | CSARGPGEQYF
TRBJ2-5 | TRBV6-1 | NA | NA | 14 | TGTGCCAGCACCACCGGAGGAGATCAAGAGACCCAGCACTTC | CASTTGGDQETQHF
TRBJ2-3 | TRBV7-3 | NA | TRBD2 | 15 | TGTGCCAGCAGCGGAAGCGGGGGAAGCACAGATACGCAGTATTTT | CASSGSGGSTDTQYF
TRBJ2-2 | TRBV11-3 | NA | NA | 14 | TGTGCCAGCGCTCCAGGGAATGGGGAGGGGGAGCTGTTTTTT | CASAPGNGEGELFF
TRBJ1-3 | TRBV9 | NA | NA | 15 | TGTGCCAGCAGCGTAACGTGGGGGTCTGGAAACACCATATATTTT | CASSVTWGSGNTIYF
TRBJ1-1 | TRBV11-2 | NA | NA | 14 | TGTGCCAGCAGCTTACTTTCGGTGGGTACTGAAGCTTTCTTT | CASSLLSVGTEAFF
TRBJ2-1 | TRBV6-6 | NA | TRBD2 | 15 | TGTGCCAGCAGGCCGGGACTAGCGATTAACAATGAGCAGTTCTTC | CASRPGLAINNEQFF
TRBJ2-1 | TRBV7-9 | NA | NA | 13 | TGTGCCAGCAGCTTAGCCTTGCCTTCGGAGCAGTTCTTC | CASSLALPSEQFF
TRBJ2-2 | TRBV9 | NA | TRBD2 | 16 | TGTGCCAGCAGCGTAGCCGCGGGAGGACTAACCGGGGAGCTGTTTTTT | CASSVAAGGLTGELFF
TRBJ1-1 | TRBV11-1 | NA | NA | 15 | TGTGCCAGCAGCTTAGACGACCGAAAGAACACTGAAGCTTTCTTT | CASSLDDRKNTEAFF
TRBJ2-7 | TRBV7-8 | NA | NA | 11 | TGTGCCAGCAGCCCGAACTACGAGCAGTACTTC | CASSPNYEQYF
TRBJ1-1 | TRBV28 | NA | NA | 13 | TGTGCCAGCAAGAGTCCGGCGAACACTGAAGCTTTCTTT | CASKSPANTEAFF
TRBJ2-5 | TRBV14 | NA | NA | 17 | TGTGCCAGCAGCCAAGATAGGCCTACCGGACGGCAAGAGACCCAGTACTTC | CASSQDRPTGRQETQYF
TRBJ1-1 | TRBV30 | NA | TRBD1 | 14 | TGTGCCGGCCATATACAGGGGGGGAACACTGAAGCTTTCTTT | CAGHIQGGNTEAFF
TRBJ1-2 | TRBV7-2 | NA | NA | 14 | TGTGCCAGCACCCCCGTGGGGGGGCGTCTTGGCTACACCTTC | CASTPVGGRLGYTF
TRBJ1-1 | TRBV5-6 | NA | NA | 14 | TGTGCCAGCAGCTCGCACACGGAGAACACTGAAGCTTTCTTT | CASSSHTENTEAFF
TRBJ2-1 | TRBV15 | few | NA | 13 | TGTGCCACCAGCCCCCTACATTACAATGAGCAGTTCTTC | CATSPLHYNEQFF
TRBJ2-1 | TRBV4-2 | NA | TRBD2 | 14 | TGTGCCAGCATGCGGGGGGAGGCCTACAATGAGCAGTTCTTC | CASMRGEAYNEQFF
TRBJ2-5 | TRBV4-2 | NA | NA | 15 | TGTGCCAGCAGCCCCACGTTCTGGAGGGCAGAGACCCAGTACTTC | CASSPTFWRAETQYF
TRBJ2-1 | TRBV7-2 | NA | TRBD1 | 16 | TGTGCCAGCAGATTAGGGGTTACAGGGGGCTGGAATGAGCAGTTCTTC | CASRLGVTGGWNEQFF
TRBJ2-2 | TRBV5-4 | NA | NA | 14 | TGTGCCAGCAGTAGCCAAGGCCGCCCCGGGGAGCTGTTTTTT | CASSSQGRPGELFF
TRBJ2-7 | TRBV2 | NA | TRBD1 | 16 | TGTGCCAGCAGGCACACCCAAGGACAGGGAGGCTACGAGCAGTACTTC | CASRHTQGQGGYEQYF
TRBJ2-2 | TRBV5-1 | NA | TRBD2 | 15 | TGCGCCAGCAGCTCCCCCGGGAGGGCCTCGGGGGAGCTGTTTTTT | CASSSPGRASGELFF
TRBJ2-6 | TRBV19 | NA | NA | 16 | TGTGCCAGTAGTTTCCCAGGAATCTCTGGGGCCAACGTCCTGACTTTC | CASSFPGISGANVLTF
TRBJ2-6 | TRBV6-8 | NA | TRBD1 | 17 | TGTGCCAGCAGAGGGGACAGGGGGTTCTCTGGGGCCAACGTCCTGACTTTC | CASRGDRGFSGANVLTF
TRBJ2-7 | TRBV6-6 | NA | NA | 12 | TGTGCCAGCAGTTACTCTTACTACGAGCAGTACTTC | CASSYSYYEQYF
TRBJ2-4 | TRBV2 | once | NA | 15 | TGTGCCAGCAGTCCCCTCATCTCGGGCCGAAACATTCAGTACTTC | CASSPLISGRNIQYF
TRBJ1-4 | TRBV18 | NA | NA | 13 | TGTGCCAGCTCACCCGTCAACGATGAAAAACTGTTTTTT | CASSPVNDEKLFF
TRBJ1-2 | TRBV6-5 | NA | NA | 14 | TGTGCCAGCAGTTCCGACAGATCTAACTATGGCTACACCTTC | CASSSDRSNYGYTF
TRBJ2-2 | TRBV18 | NA | NA | 15 | TGTGCCAGCTCAACAGGGCTCGTAAACACCGGGGAGCTGTTTTTT | CASSTGLVNTGELFF
TRBJ2-1 | TRBV5-1 | NA | TRBD1 | 17 | TGCGCCAGCAGCTTGGAGAGGCCGGGACAGGGGAGCAATGAGCAGTTCTTC | CASSLERPGQGSNEQFF
TRBJ2-2 | TRBV13 | NA | NA | 16 | TGTGCCAGCCAGGGCTTGGGTCCGACTGAGACCGGGGAGCTGTTTTTT | CASQGLGPTETGELFF
TRBJ2-3 | TRBV5-1 | NA | TRBD1 | 15 | TGCGCCAGCAGCGCCGGGACAGGGGTAGCAGATACGCAGTATTTT | CASSAGTGVADTQYF
TRBJ1-3 | TRBV10-3 | NA | NA | 13 | TGTGCCAGCGGGGCGCTCTCTGGAAACACCATATATTTT | CASGALSGNTIYF